The 6 T cell receptor beta chains presented below share a single source sample, sequenced in a study of blood T cell repertoires in COVID-19. Method: immunoSEQ multiplex PCR; TCRdb's copy keeps in-frame clones and lacks some. Found here are about 190,000 clones, around four fifths of them singletons; the top ten hold roughly 17%. Source material: PBMCs or T cells enriched from blood (not recorded which). The receptors here all came from a woman in her fifties or sixties who had recovered from COVID-19.

The chain has TRBV11-2 and TRBJ1-2; D call uncertain. The V end lost 6 bases, the J end lost 5 bases, and 16 bases lay between the germline ends. There are 14 residues in the CDR3. Per the germline V gene, CDR1 is SGHAT and CDR2 is FQNNGV. The CDR3 sequence is CASSSTQRLYGYTF. Written as DNA, the CDR3 is TGTGCCAGCAGTTCGACCCAGAGGCTATATGGCTACACCTTC.

The rearrangement joins TRBV30 to TRBJ2-1; TRBD2 matches at 11 bases. The CDR3 is 14 amino acids. The V and J ends lost 7 bases and 8 bases, in that order; junction bases with no gene match: 10. Germline-derived CDR1 and CDR2 are GTSNPN and SVGIG (reference sequence). CDR3 coding DNA: TGTGCCTCAAGTAGCGGGAGGGCCTCGTATGAGCAGTTCTTC. This translates into CASSSGRASYEQFF.

The rearrangement uses TRBV24-1 and TRBJ1-4; TRBD1 is a possible D gene (5 bases). The CDR3 extends over 13 amino acids. Germline loops: CDR1 KGHDR, CDR2 SFDVKD. V was pared by 6 bases and J by 8 bases, with 12 bases between. The CDR3 sequence: CATSTGGNEKLFF. The DNA for the CDR3 is TGTGCCACCAGTACGGGGGGTAACGAAAAACTGTTTTTT.

In its sample, this clone was seen a few times. The chain recombines TRBV2 with TRBJ2-5; 8 bases are a match to TRBD2. Germline V CDR1 and CDR2: SNHLY, FYNNEI. The trim removed 10 bases at V and 4 bases at J, leaving 5 bases unmatched. This CDR3 contains 12 residues. The CDR3 DNA follows: TGTGCCACGACTAGCGCCGGAGAGACCCAGTACTTC. Its translation is CATTSAGETQYF.

This sequence joins TRBV5-6 and TRBJ2-7, with 9 bases identical to TRBD2. V trimming: 1 base; J trimming: 4 bases; junction bases outside the gene matches: 9. This CDR3 is 16 amino acids long. CDR1 and CDR2 from the germline V gene are SGHDT and YYEEEE. The CDR3 coding sequence is TGTGCCAGCAGCTTGTGGACTAGCGCAATAGGATACGAGCAGTACTTC. This translates into CASSLWTSAIGYEQYF.

With regard to this clone: In the same sample, other DNA sequences code for this CDR3. The V gene is TRBV27, the J gene TRBJ2-7; TRBD1 matches 8 bases. The CDR3 has 14 residues. The germline CDR1 and CDR2 sequences are MNHEY and SMNVEV (reference sequence). V lost 2 bases, J lost 4 bases, and 4 bases stayed unmatched. CDR3 sequence: CASSLRQGAYEQYF. The CDR3, as DNA: TGTGCCAGCAGTTTAAGGCAGGGGGCATACGAGCAGTACTTC.